Listed below are T cell receptor beta chains from one sample, sequenced in a study of breast tumors, draining lymph nodes, adjacent tissues. Via MiXCR, TCRdb re-called the multiplex PCR reads, giving one row per CDR3 protein. The table lists approximately 300,000 distinct CDR3 sequences, around 30% of them singletons. The specimen sequenced was axillary lymph node tissue. These receptors originate from a female donor with breast cancer. Some clones in this sample may be carry-over from other donors' samples. The CDR3 runs from the conserved cysteine through the conserved F or W. D genes are given only for firm matches. Clone size is stated in some rows and not others, as once, few, many or a class when expanded.

TRBV5-8	TRBD2	TRBJ2-7	many	TGTGCCAGCAGCACGGGACTAGCGGGAGGTTGGCCCTACGAGCAGTACTTC	CASSTGLAGGWPYEQYF
TRBV7-9	TRBD2	TRBJ2-3	-	TGTGCCAGCGTTCTAGCGGGATGGAGAGATACGCAGTATTTT	CASVLAGWRDTQYF
TRBV24-1	TRBD2	TRBJ2-1	many	TGTGCCACCAGTGACACAGGGGTCCTAGCGGGAGTGTACAATGAGCAGTTCTTC	CATSDTGVLAGVYNEQFF
TRBV11-3	-	TRBJ2-2	many	TGTGCCAGCAGCTACCTCGTCGACACCGGGGAGCTGTTTTTT	CASSYLVDTGELFF
TRBV12-3/TRBV12-4	-	TRBJ2-1	many	TGTGCCAGCAGTTTAAAGACAGAAGGCTGGAATGAGCAGTTCTTC	CASSLKTEGWNEQFF
TRBV30	-	TRBJ1-6	many	TGTGCCTGGACCTACTCGGGGTTTTCACCCCTCCACTTT	CAWTYSGFSPLHF
TRBV12-3/TRBV12-4	TRBD1	TRBJ2-5	many	TGTGCCAGCAGGGTGGGGACAGGGGGCGGTGGGGAGACCCAGTACTTC	CASRVGTGGGGETQYF
TRBV30	-	TRBJ2-5	-	TGTGCCTGGAGTGTACGGACGGGCCCCCAAGAGACCCAGTACTTC	CAWSVRTGPQETQYF
TRBV6-1	TRBD2	TRBJ2-5	many	TGTGCCAGCAGTGAACTAGCGGCCCAAGAGACCCAGTACTTC	CASSELAAQETQYF
TRBV12-3/TRBV12-4	-	TRBJ2-1	many	TGTGCCAGCAGTAACGGGGGCTTGGCGCACAATGAGCAGTTCTTC	CASSNGGLAHNEQFF
TRBV10-3	-	TRBJ2-3	-	TGTGCCATCAGCGCGACGGGTGGGGGGGGCAGCACAGATACGCAGTATTTT	CAISATGGGGSTDTQYF
TRBV25-1	TRBD1	TRBJ2-7	many	TGTGCCAGCTCCCCCGGACAGGGGGGGAACGAGCAGTACTTC	CASSPGQGGNEQYF
TRBV2	TRBD1	TRBJ2-1	many	TGTGCCAGCCATACGGGACAGGGGTCCTACAATGAGCAGTTCTTC	CASHTGQGSYNEQFF
TRBV20-1	-	TRBJ2-5	many	TGCAGTGCTAGAGCCAGGGGCACACAAGAGACCCAGTACTTC	CSARARGTQETQYF
TRBV24-1	-	TRBJ2-1	-	TGTGCCACCAGTGACAAGCAGGGCCCCACAGATACGCAGTTCTTC	CATSDKQGPTDTQFF
TRBV9	-	TRBJ2-7	many	TGTGCCAGCAGCGCCCCCCCCCTCTACGAGCAGTACTTC	CASSAPPLYEQYF
TRBV4-1	TRBD2	TRBJ2-5	many	TGCGCCAGCAGCCACCTACTAGCGACTCAAGAGACCCAGTACTTC	CASSHLLATQETQYF
TRBV5-1	-	TRBJ2-1	many	TGCGCCAGCAGCTTCCCGGGCCTCTCCTACAATGAGCAGTTCTTC	CASSFPGLSYNEQFF
TRBV7-9	-	TRBJ2-6	-	TGTGCCAGCAGCTCCGACGTCCTGACTTTC	CASSSDVLTF
TRBV6-2/TRBV6-3	-	TRBJ2-7	once	TGTGCCAGCAGTTACAGCCCTGCCAACGAGCAGTGCTTC	CASSYSPANEQCF
TRBV9	-	TRBJ2-2	many	TGTGCCAGCAGCGTGCCTGGATCAAACACCGGGGAGCTGTTTTTT	CASSVPGSNTGELFF
TRBV20-1	-	TRBJ2-7	many	TGCAGTGCGCCTAGAGGGGGTTCCTACGAGCAGTACTTC	CSAPRGGSYEQYF
TRBV20-1	-	TRBJ2-4	-	TGCAGTGCCTCTTGGGGGATAGCCAAAAACATTCAGTACTTC	CSASWGIAKNIQYF
TRBV5-1	TRBD2	TRBJ2-7	-	TGCGCCGGCAGCTTGGGGGGGACTAGCGGCAGCGAGCAGTACTTC	CAGSLGGTSGSEQYF
TRBV11-2	TRBD2	TRBJ2-1	many	TGTGCCAGCAGGGAAATTAGCGGGAGGCGTGACAATGAGCAGTTCTTC	CASREISGRRDNEQFF
TRBV15	-	TRBJ2-6	-	TGTGCCACCAGCAGCCAACAGGGAGCCGGGGCCAACGTCCTGACTTTC	CATSSQQGAGANVLTF
TRBV9	-	TRBJ2-5	many	TGTGCCAGCAGCGCTCCCGGGGCGGGGGAGACCCAGTACTTC	CASSAPGAGETQYF
TRBV19	TRBD1	TRBJ2-7	many	TGTGCCAGCCAAGACAGGGCGAGCTCCTACGAGCAGTACTTC	CASQDRASSYEQYF
TRBV12-3/TRBV12-4	-	TRBJ2-3	many	TGTGCCAGCAGCTTTATTACGGATACGCAGTATTTT	CASSFITDTQYF
TRBV29-1	-	TRBJ1-4	many	TGCAGCGTTGAGGGGGGGCCAGAAAAACTGTTTTTT	CSVEGGPEKLFF
TRBV12-3/TRBV12-4	-	TRBJ1-1	many	TGTGCCAGCAATCCGGGACAAGGACTCACTGAAGCTTTCTTT	CASNPGQGLTEAFF
TRBV10-3	-	TRBJ2-1	-	TGTGCCATCAGTGAGGCGGAGCGGAATGGGCAGTTCTTC	CAISEAERNGQFF
TRBV7-7	TRBD2	TRBJ2-3	-	TGTGCTAGCAACCTAAAGAGCGGGAGGTTGGCAGATACGCAGTATTTT	CASNLKSGRLADTQYF
TRBV2	-	TRBJ1-3	many	TGTGCCAGCAGTGATGTCTCGGGAGGGCACTCTGGAAACACCATATATTTT	CASSDVSGGHSGNTIYF
TRBV7-9	TRBD1	TRBJ1-6	many	TGTGCCAGCACGACCGGGGGGGACAGGGATAATTCACCCCTCCACTTT	CASTTGGDRDNSPLHF
TRBV6-4	-	TRBJ2-1	many	TGTGCCCCCACGGGGCTGAAGGGCGATGAGCAGTTCTTC	CAPTGLKGDEQFF
TRBV3-1	-	TRBJ2-2	many	TGTGCCAGCAGCCAAGAGGGATCGGGCGGGGAGCTGTTTTTT	CASSQEGSGGELFF
TRBV6-2/TRBV6-3	-	TRBJ2-1	-	TGTGCCAGCAGTCCCCCACCCGGCAGGGTTTTGGCGAATGAGCAGTTCTTC	CASSPPPGRVLANEQFF
TRBV12-3/TRBV12-4	TRBD2	TRBJ2-1	many	TGTGCCAGCAGTCCAACTAGCGGGAGGGGCTACAATGAGCAGTTCTTC	CASSPTSGRGYNEQFF
TRBV20-1	-	TRBJ2-7	many	TGCAGTGCTAGATCGGCGTATTCCCCCGTCGGGGAGCAGTACTTC	CSARSAYSPVGEQYF
TRBV4-1	-	TRBJ1-5	many	TGCGCCAGCAGCCAAGACCGGGGGTTGGGGAATCAGCCCCAGCATTTT	CASSQDRGLGNQPQHF
TRBV5-1	TRBD2	TRBJ2-5	-	TGCGCCAGCAGCTTGGGGACTAGCGCCTTCCAAGAGACCCAGTACTTC	CASSLGTSAFQETQYF
TRBV5-1	-	TRBJ2-6	many	TGCGCCAGCAGCTTGGAAGGTACTGGGGCCAACGTCCTGACTTTC	CASSLEGTGANVLTF
TRBV30	-	TRBJ2-5	many	TGTGCCTGGGCTTGGGCAGGCCCGGGAGAGACCCAGTACTTC	CAWAWAGPGETQYF
TRBV29-1	-	TRBJ2-3	many	TGCAGCGTCGACGAGCCCAGCACAGATACGCAGTATTTT	CSVDEPSTDTQYF
TRBV7-6	TRBD2	TRBJ2-1	many	TGTGCCAGCAGCTCGCCGACTAGCGTTATTGGAAATGAGCAGTTCTTC	CASSSPTSVIGNEQFF